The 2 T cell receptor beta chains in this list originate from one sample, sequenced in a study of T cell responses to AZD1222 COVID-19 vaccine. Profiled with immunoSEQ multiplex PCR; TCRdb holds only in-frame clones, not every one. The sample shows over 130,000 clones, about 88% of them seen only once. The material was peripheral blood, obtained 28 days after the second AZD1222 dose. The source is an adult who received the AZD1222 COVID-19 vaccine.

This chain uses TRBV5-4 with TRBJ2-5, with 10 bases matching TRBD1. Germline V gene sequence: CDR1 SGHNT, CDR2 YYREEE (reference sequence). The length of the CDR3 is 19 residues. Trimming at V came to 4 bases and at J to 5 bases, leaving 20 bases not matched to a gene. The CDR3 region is CASSPRRQGARGRRETQYF. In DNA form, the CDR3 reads TGTGCCAGCAGCCCACGGAGACAGGGGGCAAGGGGGAGAAGGGAGACCCAGTACTTC.

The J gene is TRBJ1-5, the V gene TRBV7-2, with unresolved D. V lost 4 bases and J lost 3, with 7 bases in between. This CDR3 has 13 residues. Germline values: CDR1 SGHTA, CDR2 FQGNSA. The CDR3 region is CASSSRYNQPQHF. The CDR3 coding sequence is TGTGCCAGCAGCTCCAGATACAATCAGCCCCAGCATTTT.